This passage covers 20 T cell receptor beta chains from one sample sequenced in a study of T cells after yellow fever vaccination. TCRdb recomputed calls from the 5' RACE reads with MiXCR, one row per CDR3 protein. The data hold under 200,000 distinct CDR3 sequences, with 9.5% to 11% observed a single time. This material consisted of CD8+ T cells sorted from PBMCs, taken 15 days after the yellow fever booster vaccination. These TCRs come from a young man who received the YFV17D yellow fever vaccine.

J is TRBJ1-1 and V is TRBV6-6; D not resolved. The ends were cut back, 2 bases at V and 1 base at J, with 8 bases in the middle. This CDR3 contains 14 residues. The V gene's germline CDR1 is MNHNY and CDR2 SVGAGI (reference sequence). CDR3 bases: TGTGCCAGCAGTTACACGGAGGCGAACACTGAAGCTTTCTTT. This encodes CASSYTEANTEAFF.

V usage is TRBV6-2 or TRBV6-3 and J usage is TRBJ2-4; TRBD1 matches at 8 bases. The V and J ends lost 0 bases and 6 bases, in that order; junction bases with no gene match: 4. Germline loops: CDR1 MNHEY, CDR2 SVGEGT. The length of the CDR3 is 15 residues. The CDR3 loop reads CASSYSSGTGNIQYF. Here the CDR3 DNA reads TGTGCCAGCAGTTACTCTTCTGGGACAGGAAACATTCAGTACTTC.

The table lists this clonotype with a few counts. V is TRBV29-1 and J is TRBJ1-1; D ambiguous. Trimming cost V 3 bases and J 1 base, with 12 bases left between them. Germline CDR1 SQVTM, CDR2 ANQGSEA. This CDR3 is built from 14 residues. The CDR3 DNA sequence: TGCAGCGTTGATTTGTCCGGTTCGAACACTGAAGCTTTCTTT. It encodes CSVDLSGSNTEAFF. Complete variable domain (other parts from reference TRBV29-1 and TRBJ1-1): SAVISQKPSRDICQRGTSLTIQCQVDSQVTMMFWYRQQPGQSLTLIATANQGSEATYESGFVIDKFPISRPNLTFSTLTVSNMSPEDSSIYLCSVDLSGSNTEAFFGQGTRLTVV.

The table lists this clonotype with many counts. DNA for the CDR3: TGTGCCAGCTCACCAACACAGGGGATCCACGAGCAGTACGTC. The encoded protein is CASSPTQGIHEQYV. The V and J genes are TRBV18 and TRBJ2-7; 7 bases line up with TRBD1. The trim removed 2 bases at V and 5 bases at J, leaving 6 bases unmatched. The CDR3 loop spans 14 amino acids. Germline V gene sequence: CDR1 KGHSH, CDR2 LQKENI.

This clonotype showed up just a few times. The genes are TRBV5-1 and TRBJ1-2; 9 bases fit TRBD1. The V gene's germline CDR1 is SGHRS and CDR2 YFSETQ. The CDR3 runs 14 residues. The trim removed 3 bases at V and 9 bases at J, leaving 9 bases unmatched. CDR3 sequence reads: CASSWTGQGSSYTF. In DNA form, the CDR3 reads TGCGCCAGCAGCTGGACCGGACAGGGGTCTAGCTACACCTTC. Variable domain in full (rest from reference TRBV5-1 and TRBJ1-2): KAGVTQTPRYLIKTRGQQVTLSCSPISGHRSVSWYQQTPGQGLQFLFEYFSETQRNKGNFPGRFSGRQFSNSRSEMNVSTLELGDSALYLCASSWTGQGSSYTFGSGTRLTVV.

In this sample, this clonotype turned up a few times. The J gene is TRBJ2-3, the V gene TRBV9; possible D gene TRBD1, 6 bases. The length of the CDR3 is 14 residues. Trimming shortened V by 3 bases and J by 2 bases, and 10 bases separated the two germline ends. Germline CDR1 and CDR2: SGDLS and YYNGEE. Written as DNA, the CDR3 is TGTGCCAGCAGCGAACAGGGCCCCACAGATACGCAGTATTTT. Protein sequence: CASSEQGPTDTQYF.

This clonotype was counted at least ten times. V gene TRBV5-1 combines with J gene TRBJ2-1, with 8 bases aligning to TRBD2. This CDR3 has 14 residues. V lost 4 bases, J lost 4 bases, and 4 bases stayed unmatched. The germline V gene has CDR1 SGHRS and CDR2 YFSETQ. The CDR3 loop reads CASSTAGAYNEQFF. CDR3 in DNA: TGCGCCAGCAGCACAGCGGGGGCGTACAATGAGCAGTTCTTC.

This clonotype showed up just a few times. The rearrangement joins TRBV15 to TRBJ2-1; 7 nucleotides align to TRBD2. The germline CDR1 and CDR2 sequences are LNHNV and YYDKDF (reference sequence). The V and J ends lost 2 bases and 7 bases, in that order; junction bases with no gene match: 8. The CDR3 extends over 15 amino acids. CDR3 nucleotides: TGTGCCACCAGCAGACCGCGGGGGTCGAGGAATGAGCAGTTCTTC. Its protein is CATSRPRGSRNEQFF.

This clonotype was seen a handful of times. The chain uses TRBV11-2 and TRBJ2-5; 7 bases are a match to TRBD2. V shed 4 bases and J 1 base; nucleotides not matched to a gene: 9. Germline-derived CDR1 and CDR2 are SGHAT and FQNNGV. The CDR3 covers 16 residues. DNA of the CDR3: TGTGCCAGCAGCTACCAATGGGGCGGGAGCCAAGAGACCCAGTACTTC. This codes for CASSYQWGGSQETQYF.

This chain connects TRBV4-3 to TRBJ1-1; D is possibly TRBD1 (6 bases). Germline-derived CDR1 and CDR2 are LGHNA and YSLEER. CDR3 size: 16 residues. V was shortened by 4 bases and J by 5 bases, with 20 bases between the two germline ends. CDR3 residues: CASSLDETGRGTEAFF. The DNA of the CDR3 is TGCGCCAGCAGCCTCGATGAAACAGGGAGGGGGACTGAAGCTTTCTTT.

This clonotype was counted only a few times. This chain links TRBV6-5 with TRBJ2-1, with a possible D match to TRBD2 (6 bases). Germline V gives CDR1 MNHEY, CDR2 SVGAGI. Trimming removed 1 base from V and 5 bases from J, with 15 bases in between. This CDR3 has 16 amino acids. CDR3 DNA sequence: TGTGCCAGCAGTTACTTTGGGAGCAGGGAGGACAATGAGCAGTTCTTC. Translated: CASSYFGSREDNEQFF.

This clonotype has just a few counts. CDR3 sequence (DNA): TGTGCCAGCTCTCCGGGGCCGCTGGCCGAGCAGTACTTC. It encodes CASSPGPLAEQYF. The chain recombines TRBV9 with TRBJ2-7, with D perhaps being TRBD1 or TRBD2 (5 bases each). Germline V CDR1 and CDR2: SGDLS, YYNGEE. Trimming removed 7 bases at V and 6 bases at J, with 17 bases between. CDR3 size: 13 residues.

This clonotype has just a few counts. V is TRBV7-9 and J is TRBJ1-2; D uncertain. Germline-derived CDR1 and CDR2 are SEHNR and FQNEAQ (reference sequence). With 3 bases removed from V and 3 bases from J, the gap between germline ends came to 20 bases. This CDR3 is built from 17 residues. The DNA of the CDR3 is TGTGCCAGCAGCTTGTACCTGGCGGGCGCTCAGGACTATGGCTACACCTTC. Its protein is CASSLYLAGAQDYGYTF.

This clonotype was detected a few times. The chain has TRBV28 and TRBJ2-1; 11 nucleotides match TRBD2. With 0 bases clipped from V and 2 bases from J, the junction kept 0 bases outside the gene matches. This CDR3 has 16 residues. Germline assignment: CDR1 MDHEN and CDR2 SYDVKM. The CDR3 protein is CASSLWTSGAYNEQFF. The CDR3 coding sequence is TGTGCCAGCAGTTTATGGACTAGCGGGGCCTACAATGAGCAGTTCTTC.

This clonotype has only a few counts. The genes are TRBV12-3 or TRBV12-4 and TRBJ2-7; D may be TRBD2 (6 bases). CDR3 size: 13 residues. V gave up 6 bases and J gave up 4 bases, with 13 bases separating them. CDR3 DNA sequence: TGTGCCAGCAGCGGACGGGACTTGTACGAGCAGTACTTC. It is translated as CASSGRDLYEQYF.

This sequence joins TRBV24-1 and TRBJ1-3; D is perhaps TRBD1 (6 bases). Trimming shortened V by 3 bases and J by 1 base, and 9 bases separated the two germline ends. CDR1 KGHDR and CDR2 SFDVKD come from the germline V gene. The CDR3 sequence is 15 residues long. Written as DNA, the CDR3 is TGTGCCACCAGTGATCGGACAGAATCTGGAAACACCATATATTTT. This gives the protein CATSDRTESGNTIYF.

The chain links TRBV6-5 to TRBJ2-3, with 11 bases that match TRBD2. CDR3 length equals 17 residues. Germline CDR1 and CDR2: MNHEY and SVGAGI. The trim removed 6 bases at V and 1 base at J, leaving 9 bases unmatched. The CDR3 loop reads CASSPSGGRFGTDTQYF. The CDR3 region has the DNA TGTGCCAGCAGCCCTAGCGGGGGGCGTTTCGGCACAGATACGCAGTATTTT.

The chain carries TRBV4-3 and TRBJ2-3; TRBD2 might be the D (6 bases). Trimming pared 0 bases from V and 4 bases from J, leaving 11 bases between. The CDR3 loop spans 15 amino acids. Germline loops: CDR1 LGHNA, CDR2 YSLEER. CDR3 in amino acids: CASSQDGDSADTQYF. The CDR3 DNA follows: TGCGCCAGCAGCCAAGATGGGGACTCCGCAGATACGCAGTATTTT.

This clonotype was counted a few times. This chain links TRBV6-4 with TRBJ2-2; 7 bases are shared with TRBD2. This CDR3 region has 14 residues. The junction had 4 bases not matched to a gene; V was cut back by 5 bases and J by 4 bases. Germline loops: CDR1 MRHNA, CDR2 SNTAGT. CDR3: CASSLAARTGELFF. The CDR3 DNA reads TGTGCCAGCAGTCTAGCGGCTCGCACCGGGGAGCTGTTTTTT.

This CDR3 reads CASSVGQGAFTNEKLFF. Written as DNA, the CDR3 is TGTGCCAGCAGCGTGGGTCAGGGGGCGTTTACTAATGAAAAACTGTTTTTT. The J gene is TRBJ1-4, the V gene TRBV9; 8 nucleotides agree with TRBD1. Trimming cost V 2 bases and J 2 bases; bases outside gene matches: 8. The CDR3 is 17 residues long. Per the germline V gene, CDR1 is SGDLS and CDR2 is YYNGEE.